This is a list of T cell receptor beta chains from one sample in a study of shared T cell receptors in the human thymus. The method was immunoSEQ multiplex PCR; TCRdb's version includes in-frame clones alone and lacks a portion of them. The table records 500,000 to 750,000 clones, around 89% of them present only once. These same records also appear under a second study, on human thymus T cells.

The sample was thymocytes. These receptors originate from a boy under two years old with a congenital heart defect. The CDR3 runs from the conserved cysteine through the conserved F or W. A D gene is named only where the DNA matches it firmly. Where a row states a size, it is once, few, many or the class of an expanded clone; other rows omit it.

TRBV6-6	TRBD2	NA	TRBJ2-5	CASRNGRLAGQETQYF	TGTGCCAGCAGAAACGGGAGACTAGCGGGACAAGAGACCCAGTACTTC
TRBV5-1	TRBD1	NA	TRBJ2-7	CASSPYYRGRWDEQYF	TGCGCCAGCAGCCCGTACTACAGGGGGCGGTGGGACGAGCAGTACTTC
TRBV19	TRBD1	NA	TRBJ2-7	CASSPRDRASYEQYF	TGTGCCAGTAGTCCCCGGGACAGGGCCTCCTACGAGCAGTACTTC
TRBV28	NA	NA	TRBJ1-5	CASSLSPKNQPQHF	TGTGCCAGCAGTTTAAGCCCGAAGAATCAGCCCCAGCATTTT
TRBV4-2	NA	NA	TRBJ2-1	CASSQDFCGCPYNEQFF	TGTGCCAGCAGCCAAGATTTCTGCGGGTGCCCTTACAATGAGCAGTTCTTC
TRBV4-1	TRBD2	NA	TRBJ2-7	CASSQVGLAGGGEQYF	TGCGCCAGCAGCCAAGTAGGACTAGCGGGAGGGGGCGAGCAGTACTTC
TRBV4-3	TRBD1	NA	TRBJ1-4	CASSQKTGSGEGEKLFF	TGCGCCAGCAGCCAAAAGACAGGGTCGGGAGAAGGTGAAAAACTGTTTTTT
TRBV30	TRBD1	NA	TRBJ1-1	CAWRDRDRSSATFF	TGTGCCTGGCGAGACCGGGACAGGTCATCGGCAACTTTCTTT
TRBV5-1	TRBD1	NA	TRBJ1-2	CASSLDQAGGFRFYGYTF	TGCGCCAGCAGCTTGGATCAGGCAGGGGGCTTCCGTTTCTATGGCTACACCTTC
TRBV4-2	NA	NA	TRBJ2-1	CASSRHRSAVSYNEQFF	TGTGCCAGCAGCCGGCACCGATCAGCGGTCTCCTACAATGAGCAGTTCTTC
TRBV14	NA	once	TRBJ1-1	CASSQDRQVLNTEAFF	TGTGCCAGCAGCCAAGACCGACAGGTTCTGAACACTGAAGCTTTCTTT
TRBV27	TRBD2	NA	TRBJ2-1	CASSPGTSGRASINEQFF	TGTGCCAGCAGTCCCGGGACTAGCGGGAGAGCGTCTATCAATGAGCAGTTCTTC
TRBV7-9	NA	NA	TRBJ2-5	CASHRHPQQGPEETQYF	TGTGCCAGCCACCGTCACCCACAGCAGGGCCCCGAAGAGACCCAGTACTTC
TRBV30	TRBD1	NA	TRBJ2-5	CAWNLDRGQETQYF	TGTGCCTGGAATCTCGACAGGGGCCAAGAGACCCAGTACTTC
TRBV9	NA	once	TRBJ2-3	CASSAQRGDSEEATDTQYF	TGTGCCAGCAGCGCCCAGCGCGGCGACTCCGAGGAGGCCACAGATACGCAGTATTTT